This T cell receptor beta chain was profiled in a study of blood T cell repertoires in COVID-19. Study overall: There were acute and convalescent COVID-19 samples, and they came from the United States, Italy and Spain. T cells, B-cell-depleted T cells, or PBMCs provided the cDNA or gDNA that served as material.

Original processing methods: Nucleated cell counts were estimated from reference gene primer amplification. Assay: immunoSEQ multiplex PCR; the TCRdb copy retains only in-frame clones and omits some. The DNA gave D and trimming, while V, J and clone size come from that table. The sample records about 300,000 clones, just under 90% being singletons. Seattle cases were enrolled at active infection and followed longitudinally. The CDR3 loop spans 13 amino acids. The germline V gene has CDR1 SGHVS and CDR2 FQNEAQ. Trimming took 7 bases from V and 6 from J, leaving 16 bases between them. The chain uses TRBV7-8 and TRBJ2-7; weak D call: TRBD1 (5 bases). The TCR originated in a woman aged 30 to 39 with COVID-19, enrolled during active disease. The sample was peripheral blood. The CDR3 nucleotides are TGTGCCAGCACAAGGGGTTCCGCCGGCGAGCAGTACTTC. Its protein is CASTRGSAGEQYF.